The clone carrying this TCR beta chain was counted between two and nine times. This sample was taken from a study of blood T cell repertoires in COVID-19. Study at large: Italy, Spain and the United States were the sources of the convalescent and acute COVID-19 samples. Sample material is recorded as cDNA or gDNA derived from T cells, B-cell-depleted T cells, or PBMCs.

This CDR3 has 16 residues. CDR1 and CDR2 from the germline V gene are LGHDT and YNNKEL (reference sequence). V lost 5 bases and J lost 3; bases outside the gene matches: 12. As originally analysed: Amplified reference gene primers provided the basis for estimating nucleated cell counts. Sequencing used immunoSEQ multiplex PCR; TCRdb keeps in-frame clones, though not all of them. Clone size and V and J calls were adopted from that table, with D and trimming inferred from the DNA. The sample has fewer than 300,000 clones, roughly 90% seen once. Cohorts were based on clinical histories the participants reported.

This receptor was obtained from a woman in her thirties or forties with acute COVID-19. Sequencing used PBMCs or T cells enriched from blood (not recorded which). The V call is TRBV3-1 (or the pseudogene TRBV3-2), the J call TRBJ1-2, with 7 bases fitting TRBD1. CDR3 amino acids: CASSFRSGTDYYGYTF. DNA for the CDR3: TGTGCCAGCAGCTTTCGCTCCGGGACAGACTACTATGGCTACACCTTC.